The clone carrying this TCR beta chain appeared many times. Antigen specificity is unknown. Read coverage stops 3 residues before the CDR3 terminus; the germline J gene supplies the remainder. This entry belongs to a study of T cell clonality in common variable immunodeficiency. General observations from the study: Common variable immunodeficiency TCR beta sequences reportedly had fewer deletions and N-nucleotide insertions. Patient heterogeneity in the CVID cohort limited correlations between repertoire features and clinical complications. Compared with healthy controls, CVID subjects showed increased TCRbeta clonality, mostly in about a third.

Here immunoSEQ multiplex PCR was the method, and the copy in TCRdb shows in-frame clones only, minus some. Listed for the sample are 40,000 to 45,000 clones, none seen a single time. The V end was cut by 1 base, the J end by 1 base, with 8 bases between. The CDR3 contains 15 residues. CDR1 LNHNV and CDR2 YYDKDF come from the germline V gene (reference sequence). The material sequenced was peripheral blood mononuclear cells. This receptor was obtained from a person aged 18 to 69 in good health. This chain connects TRBV15 to TRBJ1-3, with D maybe TRBD1 (6 bases). CDR3 sequence: CATSRGRGSGNTIYF. The sequenced part of the CDR3 DNA is TGTGCCACCAGCAGAGGCAGGGGATCTGGAAACACC.